A selection of T cell receptor beta chains follows, all from one sample in a study of T cell repertoires in cytomegalovirus infection. Each CDR3 protein gets one entry after TCRdb re-called the reads with MiXCR. The repertoire holds around 530,000 distinct CDR3 sequences, with 16% as singletons. The sequencing input was CD8+ T cells from PBMCs. These receptors originate from a human donor in good health (CMV status not recorded). Some clones in this sample may be carry-over from other donors' samples. Each CDR3 is given with its conserved first and last residue. The D gene is left open where the match is weak.

J | D | V | CDR3
TRBJ1-5 | - | TRBV7-9 | CASSPDNNQPQHF
TRBJ2-7 | - | TRBV3-1 | CASSQEDYSEQYF
TRBJ2-3 | TRBD1 | TRBV27 | CASSLSSETGDVQYF
TRBJ2-1 | - | TRBV7-9 | CAIDGTSSYNEQFF
TRBJ2-3 | TRBD2 | TRBV9 | CASSAGGGRTTDTQYF
TRBJ2-7 | TRBD1 | TRBV19 | CASRMPGGSEQYF
TRBJ1-2 | - | TRBV2 | CASSEAETAKYGYTF
TRBJ1-1 | TRBD1 | TRBV20-1 | CSAIQPGQGPTEAFF
TRBJ1-1 | - | TRBV27 | CASSGNYGNTEAFF
TRBJ2-1 | - | TRBV20-1 | CSAESLGGSYNEQFF
TRBJ1-2 | - | TRBV7-6 | CASSLTAQHERDYGYTF
TRBJ2-7 | - | TRBV27 | CASSLSGSHYEQYF
TRBJ1-1 | - | TRBV7-9 | CASSLDAGRVPEAFF
TRBJ2-3 | - | TRBV20-1 | CSATYLTIGSQASDTQYF
TRBJ2-3 | TRBD1 | TRBV19 | CASSPQGDRTDTQYF
TRBJ1-2 | TRBD1 | TRBV7-9 | CASSFDRQGTFYGYTF
TRBJ2-1 | TRBD2 | TRBV10-1 | CASSDSSGGPYNEQFF
TRBJ1-1 | - | TRBV14 | CASSPPTTGENTEAFF
TRBJ1-5 | - | TRBV28 | CASSWTEGRQPQHF
TRBJ1-2 | TRBD1 | TRBV11-2 | CASSRTGANYGYTF
TRBJ1-2 | - | TRBV10-3 | CAISELGRVDVYTF
TRBJ2-2 | - | TRBV6-2/TRBV6-3 | CASSYGGGPGTGELFF